This T cell receptor beta chain was sequenced in a study of blood T cell repertoires in COVID-19. On the study more broadly: COVID-19 samples, acute and convalescent, were from the United States, Italy and Spain. Nucleic acid was either cDNA or gDNA, and it came from T cells, B-cell-depleted T cells, or PBMCs.

CDR3 size: 11 residues. V gave up 8 bases and J gave up 7 bases, with 11 bases separating them. Germline CDR1 LGHNT, CDR2 FRNRAP. Authors' processing steps: Nucleated cell counts were estimated from reference gene primer amplification. Some clones are missing from TCRdb's copy, which holds only in-frame ones; the method was immunoSEQ multiplex PCR. That table furnishes V, J and clone size, whereas the DNA furnished D and trimming. The repertoire holds 40,000 to 50,000 clones, roughly 86% seen once, with 55% to 60% in the top ten. This TCR derives from a man between 65 and 85 years old with acute or convalescent COVID-19. Sequenced sample: peripheral blood. The V call is TRBV12-5, the J call TRBJ2-5; no clear D. CDR3 DNA: TGTGCTAGTAGTGGAGAAGGGACCCAGTACTTC. Encoded protein: CASSGEGTQYF.